The source of this T cell receptor (beta chain) is a study of T cell responses to AZD1222 COVID-19 vaccine. As for the study in general: Pooling was applied to second doses at about 4 or about 12 weeks. General study results and limits: Elevations in Spike-specific TCR breadth and depth followed administration of two AZD1222 doses. Donor demographics were predominantly white British with a female majority; clonal diversity may be underestimated. Repertoires were collected only later (after the peak T cell response had occurred).

Sequencing used immunoSEQ multiplex PCR; TCRdb keeps in-frame clones, though not all of them. Here the sample spans 150,000 or so clones, around 90% being singletons. The CDR3 is 16 residues long. J was trimmed by 6 bases and V by 1 base; bases with no gene match: 9. Germline V lookup: CDR1 SGHDN, CDR2 FVKESK. To note about this clone: Its matching antigen is unknown.

The sequence came from an adult in good health. This rearrangement joins TRBV14 to TRBJ1-2; 9 bases align to TRBD1. This sample comprised peripheral blood, obtained on day 0 of AZD1222 vaccination. The CDR3 protein is CASSQATVGTGNGYTF. The DNA of the CDR3 is TGTGCCAGCAGCCAAGCGACGGTAGGGACAGGGAATGGCTACACCTTC.